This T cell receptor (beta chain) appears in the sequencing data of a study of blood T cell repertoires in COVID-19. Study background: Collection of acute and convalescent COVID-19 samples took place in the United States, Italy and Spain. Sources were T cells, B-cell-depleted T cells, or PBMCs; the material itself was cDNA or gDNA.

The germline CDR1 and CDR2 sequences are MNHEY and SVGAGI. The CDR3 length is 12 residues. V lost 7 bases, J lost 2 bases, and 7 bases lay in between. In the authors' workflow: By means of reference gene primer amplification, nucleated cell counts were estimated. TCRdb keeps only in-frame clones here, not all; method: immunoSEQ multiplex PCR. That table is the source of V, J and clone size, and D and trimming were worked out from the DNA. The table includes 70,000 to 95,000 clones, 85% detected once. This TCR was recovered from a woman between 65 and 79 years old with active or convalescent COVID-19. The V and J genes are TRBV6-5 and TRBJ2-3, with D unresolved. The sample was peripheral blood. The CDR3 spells CASKSATDTQYF. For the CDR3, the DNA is TGTGCCAGCAAGAGCGCCACAGATACGCAGTATTTT.